Listed below are T cell receptor beta chains from one sample, sequenced in a study of blood T cell repertoires in COVID-19. The assay was immunoSEQ multiplex PCR, and TCRdb's table has in-frame clones only and misses some. The table has some 380,000 clones, nearly 90% seen once. The sequenced sample was PBMCs or T cells enriched from blood (not recorded which). These receptors were obtained from a woman in her thirties or forties with acute COVID-19. Both conserved end residues are part of each CDR3. Each record gives: V gene, D gene, J gene, clone size, CDR3 protein, CDR3 DNA. A D gene is named only where the DNA matches it firmly. Clone sizes are given selectively: once, few, many, or a class where the clone is expanded.

v_call: TRBV5-1; d_call: TRBD1; j_call: TRBJ2-5; clone_size: .; cdr3_aa: CASSPRQGTQETQYF; cdr3_nt: TGCGCCAGCAGCCCTCGACAGGGGACCCAAGAGACCCAGTACTTC
v_call: TRBV9; d_call: TRBD2; j_call: TRBJ2-1; clone_size: .; cdr3_aa: CASSPQGRGGPGSYNEQFF; cdr3_nt: TGTGCCAGCAGCCCACAAGGGCGGGGGGGTCCAGGGTCCTACAATGAGCAGTTCTTC
v_call: TRBV5-1; d_call: TRBD1; j_call: TRBJ2-1; clone_size: .; cdr3_aa: CASSLQTGGEQFF; cdr3_nt: TGCGCCAGCAGCCTACAAACAGGGGGTGAGCAGTTCTTC
v_call: TRBV29-1; d_call: .; j_call: TRBJ1-1; clone_size: .; cdr3_aa: CSVERGQGGTEAFF; cdr3_nt: TGCAGCGTTGAGAGGGGCCAGGGAGGCACTGAAGCTTTCTTT
v_call: TRBV5-1; d_call: .; j_call: TRBJ1-1; clone_size: few; cdr3_aa: CASSSFPGNSGTEAFF; cdr3_nt: TGCGCCAGCAGCTCGTTTCCGGGGAATTCGGGCACTGAAGCTTTCTTT
v_call: TRBV29-1; d_call: TRBD1; j_call: TRBJ1-2; clone_size: .; cdr3_aa: CSVLTTGGGYGYTF; cdr3_nt: TGCAGCGTACTCACTACAGGGGGCGGCTATGGCTACACCTTC
v_call: TRBV4-2; d_call: TRBD1; j_call: TRBJ1-6; clone_size: .; cdr3_aa: CASSQGAQGANSPLHF; cdr3_nt: TGTGCCAGCAGCCAAGGCGCGCAGGGGGCGAATTCACCCCTCCACTTT
v_call: TRBV2; d_call: .; j_call: TRBJ2-4; clone_size: .; cdr3_aa: CASRAGTAGIQYF; cdr3_nt: TGTGCCAGCAGGGCCGGGACTGCGGGCATTCAGTACTTC
v_call: TRBV5-1; d_call: TRBD1; j_call: TRBJ2-3; clone_size: .; cdr3_aa: CASSRDRGGDTQYF; cdr3_nt: TGCGCCAGCAGCAGGGACAGGGGTGGAGATACGCAGTATTTT
v_call: TRBV6-6; d_call: .; j_call: TRBJ1-3; clone_size: .; cdr3_aa: CASSYTGSSGNTIYF; cdr3_nt: TGTGCCAGCAGTTACACGGGAAGCTCTGGAAACACCATATATTTT
v_call: TRBV5-4; d_call: TRBD1; j_call: TRBJ1-2; clone_size: .; cdr3_aa: CASSLGGKTGEYGYTF; cdr3_nt: TGTGCCAGCAGCTTAGGTGGGAAAACAGGGGAATATGGCTACACCTTC
v_call: TRBV9; d_call: .; j_call: TRBJ1-5; clone_size: once; cdr3_aa: CASSPSPGGQPQHF; cdr3_nt: TGTGCCAGCAGCCCCTCGCCCGGGGGTCAGCCCCAGCATTTT
v_call: TRBV2; d_call: .; j_call: TRBJ2-2; clone_size: .; cdr3_aa: CASSGGTRSTGELFF; cdr3_nt: TGTGCCAGCAGTGGTGGGACACGGAGCACCGGGGAGCTGTTTTTT
v_call: TRBV10-3; d_call: TRBD2; j_call: TRBJ2-3; clone_size: .; cdr3_aa: CAISEPTGLADDTQYF; cdr3_nt: TGTGCCATCAGTGAGCCGACTGGACTAGCGGACGATACGCAGTATTTT
v_call: TRBV28; d_call: TRBD1; j_call: TRBJ2-7; clone_size: .; cdr3_aa: CASRPRGKVYEQYF; cdr3_nt: TGTGCCAGCAGGCCCAGGGGGAAGGTTTACGAGCAGTACTTC
v_call: TRBV7-9; d_call: .; j_call: TRBJ2-7; clone_size: .; cdr3_aa: CASSLDGNMYEQYF; cdr3_nt: TGTGCCAGCAGCTTAGACGGGAATATGTACGAGCAGTACTTC
v_call: TRBV27; d_call: .; j_call: TRBJ1-6; clone_size: .; cdr3_aa: CASSLKSARGSSPLHF; cdr3_nt: TGTGCCAGCAGTTTAAAATCCGCCCGGGGGAGTTCACCCCTCCACTTT
v_call: TRBV7-9; d_call: TRBD1; j_call: TRBJ2-5; clone_size: .; cdr3_aa: CASSLGDRGQGETQYF; cdr3_nt: TGTGCCAGCAGCTTAGGAGACCGGGGACAGGGGGAGACCCAGTACTTC
v_call: TRBV5-6; d_call: .; j_call: TRBJ1-2; clone_size: .; cdr3_aa: CASSPSPDYGYTF; cdr3_nt: TGTGCCAGCAGCCCTTCTCCTGACTATGGCTACACCTTC
v_call: TRBV30; d_call: .; j_call: TRBJ1-3; clone_size: .; cdr3_aa: CAWFGGGNTIYF; cdr3_nt: TGTGCCTGGTTTGGAGGCGGAAACACCATATATTTT
v_call: TRBV29-1; d_call: .; j_call: TRBJ1-4; clone_size: .; cdr3_aa: CSVEDLWQGSLKLFF; cdr3_nt: TGCAGCGTTGAAGATTTGTGGCAGGGGAGCCTAAAACTGTTTTTT
v_call: TRBV9; d_call: TRBD2; j_call: TRBJ2-7; clone_size: .; cdr3_aa: CASSPGTKDEQYF; cdr3_nt: TGTGCCAGCAGCCCCGGGACTAAAGACGAGCAGTACTTC
v_call: TRBV30; d_call: .; j_call: TRBJ2-3; clone_size: once; cdr3_aa: CAWSGAAGGTDTQYF; cdr3_nt: TGTGCCTGGAGTGGAGCGGCAGGGGGGACAGATACGCAGTATTTT
v_call: TRBV30; d_call: TRBD1; j_call: TRBJ1-2; clone_size: .; cdr3_aa: CAWSVLGTGVDGYTF; cdr3_nt: TGTGCCTGGAGTGTATTAGGGACAGGGGTCGATGGCTACACCTTC
v_call: TRBV5-5; d_call: .; j_call: TRBJ1-1; clone_size: .; cdr3_aa: CASSLGPSNTEAFF; cdr3_nt: TGTGCCAGCAGCTTGGGGCCCTCCAACACTGAAGCTTTCTTT